This is a list of T cell receptor beta chains from one sample in a study of blood T cell repertoires in COVID-19. The method was immunoSEQ multiplex PCR; TCRdb's version includes in-frame clones alone and lacks a portion of them. The sample gives some 83,000 clones, 82% of which show up once; over 8.5% is in the top ten. What was sequenced was peripheral blood. The receptor set was obtained from a man in his fifties with acute or convalescent COVID-19. CDR3s include the opening cysteine and the closing phenylalanine or tryptophan.

TRBV6-5	TRBJ1-2	CASGGAGGGGYGYTF
TRBV10-3	TRBJ2-1	CAISNQGKKDNEQFF
TRBV10-1	TRBJ1-6	CASSRTDSPLHF
TRBV27	TRBJ1-1	CASSATPGQGENTEAFF
TRBV5-5	TRBJ1-5	CASSPEGGQGFQPQHF
TRBV7-2	TRBJ1-5	CASSLVAPAGVSNQPQHF
TRBV4-2	TRBJ1-4	CASSQDSAVKLFF
TRBV6-5	TRBJ1-5	CASSYERDQPQHF
TRBV18	TRBJ2-7	CASLGQGANEQYF
TRBV4-2	TRBJ1-1	CASSQLLSGQSEAFF
TRBV11-2	TRBJ1-1	CASSLDGRGLGEAFF
TRBV27	TRBJ2-7	CASSSWTGQYEQYF
TRBV20-1	TRBJ1-2	CSASSGTGGGYGYTF
TRBV5-4	TRBJ1-1	CASSTGTGKRGTEAFF
TRBV6-5	TRBJ2-5	CASSPRSETQYF
TRBV7-9	TRBJ2-7	CASSLTVRPYEQYF
TRBV29-1	TRBJ2-3	CSVQRQGDTQYF
TRBV9	TRBJ1-1	CASSVAIYGPGTEAFF
TRBV7-2	TRBJ2-5	CASSLRSSGSPGETQYF
TRBV7-6	TRBJ2-6	CASSGRHSGANVLTF
TRBV9	TRBJ1-4	CASSVGGNRGLTNEKLFF